This T cell receptor (beta chain) derives from a study of blood T cell repertoires in COVID-19. In the study overall: Donors in the United States, Italy and Spain gave samples during acute or convalescent COVID-19. The analysed material was cDNA or gDNA that came from T cells, B-cell-depleted T cells, or PBMCs.

This CDR3 is built from 15 residues. Germline V gives CDR1 KGHSH, CDR2 LQKENI. Between the trimmed V and J ends, which lost 2 bases and 2 bases, there was a span of 10 bases. Original analysis: By means of reference gene primer amplification, nucleated cell counts were estimated. The protocol was immunoSEQ multiplex PCR, while the TCRdb copy is restricted to in-frame clones and leaves out a portion. V and J calls and clone size are copied from that table; D and trimming were computed from the DNA. The sample has about 68,000 clones, more than 80% seen once. Material: peripheral blood. The rearrangement links TRBV18 to TRBJ1-3; maybe TRBD1 (6 bases). The sequence derives from a man between 45 and 60 years old with acute or convalescent COVID-19. The DNA for the CDR3 is TGTGCCAGCTCACCAAGGGGGATTACTGGAAACACCATATATTTT. Amino acids: CASSPRGITGNTIYF.